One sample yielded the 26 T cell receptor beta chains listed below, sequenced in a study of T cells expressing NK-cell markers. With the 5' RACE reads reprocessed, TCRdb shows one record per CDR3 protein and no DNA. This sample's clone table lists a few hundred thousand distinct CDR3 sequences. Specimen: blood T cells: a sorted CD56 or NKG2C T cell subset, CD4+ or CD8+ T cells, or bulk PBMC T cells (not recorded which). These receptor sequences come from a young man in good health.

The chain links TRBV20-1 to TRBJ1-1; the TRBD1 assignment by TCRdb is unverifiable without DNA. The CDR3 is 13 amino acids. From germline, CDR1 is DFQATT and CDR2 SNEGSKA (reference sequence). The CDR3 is CSASGTGDTEAFF.

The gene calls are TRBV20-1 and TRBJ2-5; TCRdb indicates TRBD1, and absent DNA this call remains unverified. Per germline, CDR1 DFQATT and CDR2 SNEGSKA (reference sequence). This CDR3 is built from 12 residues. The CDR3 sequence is CSAMRVGGTQYF.

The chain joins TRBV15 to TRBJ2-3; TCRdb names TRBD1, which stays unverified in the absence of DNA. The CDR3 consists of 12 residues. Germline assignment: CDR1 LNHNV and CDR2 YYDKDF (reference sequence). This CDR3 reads CATGGTWDTQYF.

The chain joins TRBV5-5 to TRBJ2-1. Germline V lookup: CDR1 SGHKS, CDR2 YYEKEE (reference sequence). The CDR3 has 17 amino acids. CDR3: CASSHRLAGGTYNEQFF. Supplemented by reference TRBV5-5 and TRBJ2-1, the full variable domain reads DAGVTQSPTHLIKTRGQQVTLRCSPISGHKSVSWYQQVLGQGPQFIFQYYEKEERGRGNFPDRFSARQFPNYSSELNVNALLLGDSALYLCASSHRLAGGTYNEQFFGPGTRLTVL.

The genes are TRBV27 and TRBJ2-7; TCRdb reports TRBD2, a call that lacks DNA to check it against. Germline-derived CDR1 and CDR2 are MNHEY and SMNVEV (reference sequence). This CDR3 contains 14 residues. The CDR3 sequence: CASSSTSWTYEQYF.

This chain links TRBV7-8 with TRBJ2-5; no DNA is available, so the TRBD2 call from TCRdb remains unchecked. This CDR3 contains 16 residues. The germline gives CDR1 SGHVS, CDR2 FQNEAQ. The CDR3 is CASSLPAGGPGETQYF. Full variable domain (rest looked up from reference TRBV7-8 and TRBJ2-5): GAGVSQSPRYKVAKRGQDVALRCDPISGHVSLFWYQQALGQGPEFLTYFQNEAQLDKSGLPSDRFFAERPEGSVSTLKIQRTQQEDSAVYLCASSLPAGGPGETQYFGPGTRLLVL.

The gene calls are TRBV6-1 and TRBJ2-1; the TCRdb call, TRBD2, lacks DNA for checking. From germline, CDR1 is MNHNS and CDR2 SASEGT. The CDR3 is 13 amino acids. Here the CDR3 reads CASKPGAGGRQFF.

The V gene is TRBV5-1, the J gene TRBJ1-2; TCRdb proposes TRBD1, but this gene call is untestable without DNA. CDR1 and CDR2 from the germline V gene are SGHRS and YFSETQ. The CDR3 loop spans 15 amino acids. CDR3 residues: CASSLASGGNYGYTF. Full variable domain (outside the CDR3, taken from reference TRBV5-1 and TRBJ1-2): KAGVTQTPRYLIKTRGQQVTLSCSPISGHRSVSWYQQTPGQGLQFLFEYFSETQRNKGNFPGRFSGRQFSNSRSEMNVSTLELGDSALYLCASSLASGGNYGYTFGSGTRLTVV.

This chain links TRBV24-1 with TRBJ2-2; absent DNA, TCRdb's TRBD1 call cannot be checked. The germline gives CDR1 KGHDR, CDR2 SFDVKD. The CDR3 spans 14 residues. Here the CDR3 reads CATSDSGAPRELFF.

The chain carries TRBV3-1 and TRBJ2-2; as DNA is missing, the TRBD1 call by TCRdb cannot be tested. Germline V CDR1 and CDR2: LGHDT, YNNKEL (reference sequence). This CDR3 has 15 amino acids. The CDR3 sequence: CASSANRGWTGELFF.

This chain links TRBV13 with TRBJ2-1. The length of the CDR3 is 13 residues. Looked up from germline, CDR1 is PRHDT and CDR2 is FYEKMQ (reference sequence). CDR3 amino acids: CASTGVGYNEQFF.

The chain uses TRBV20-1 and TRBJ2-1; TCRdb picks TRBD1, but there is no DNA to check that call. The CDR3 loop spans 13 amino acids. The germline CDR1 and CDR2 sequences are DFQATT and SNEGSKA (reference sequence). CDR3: CSARGGGRNEQFF.

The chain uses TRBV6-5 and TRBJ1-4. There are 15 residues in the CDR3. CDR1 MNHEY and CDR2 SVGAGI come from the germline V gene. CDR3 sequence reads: CASSYSGLVNEKLFF.

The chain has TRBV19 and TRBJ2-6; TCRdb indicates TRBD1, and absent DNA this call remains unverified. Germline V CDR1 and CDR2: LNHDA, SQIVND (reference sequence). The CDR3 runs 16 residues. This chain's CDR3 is CASTTTGRSGANVLTF.

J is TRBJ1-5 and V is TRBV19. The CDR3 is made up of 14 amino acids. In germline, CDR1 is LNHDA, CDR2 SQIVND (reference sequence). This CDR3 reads CASSFERANQPQHF. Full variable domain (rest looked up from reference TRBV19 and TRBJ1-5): DGGITQSPKYLFRKEGQNVTLSCEQNLNHDAMYWYRQDPGQGLRLIYYSQIVNDFQKGDIAEGYSVSREKKESFPLTVTSAQKNPTAFYLCASSFERANQPQHFGDGTRLSIL.

CDR3: CASSLAERYEQYF. V and J are TRBV18 and TRBJ2-7. The CDR3 has 13 amino acids. Germline V gene sequence: CDR1 KGHSH, CDR2 LQKENI. The whole variable domain, remainder taken from reference TRBV18 and TRBJ2-7, is NAGVMQNPRHLVRRRGQEARLRCSPMKGHSHVYWYRQLPEEGLKFMVYLQKENIIDESGMPKERFSAEFPKEGPSILRIQQVVRGDSAAYFCASSLAERYEQYFGPGTRLTVT.

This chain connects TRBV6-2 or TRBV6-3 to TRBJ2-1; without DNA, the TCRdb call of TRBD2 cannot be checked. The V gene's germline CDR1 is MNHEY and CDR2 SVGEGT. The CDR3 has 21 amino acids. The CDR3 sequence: CASSYSGGTSGFLGVSNEQFF.

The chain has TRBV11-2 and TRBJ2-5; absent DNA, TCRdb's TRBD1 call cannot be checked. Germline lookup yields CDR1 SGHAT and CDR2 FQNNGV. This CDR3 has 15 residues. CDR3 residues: CASSLRDGDQETQYF.

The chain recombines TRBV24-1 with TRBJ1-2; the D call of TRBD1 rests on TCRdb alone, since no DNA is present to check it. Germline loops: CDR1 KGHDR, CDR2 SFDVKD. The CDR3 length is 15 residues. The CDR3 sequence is CATSDSRTGTYGYTF.

The CDR3 loop reads CASSSNKFGAAYNEQFF. The chain links TRBV27 to TRBJ2-1; TCRdb designates TRBD1, a call that cannot be tested without DNA. This CDR3 comprises 17 residues. Germline lookup yields CDR1 MNHEY and CDR2 SMNVEV (reference sequence).

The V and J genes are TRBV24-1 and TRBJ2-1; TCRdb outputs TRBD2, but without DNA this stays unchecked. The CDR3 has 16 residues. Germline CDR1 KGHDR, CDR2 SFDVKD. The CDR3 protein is CATSDHSLGWSNEQFF.

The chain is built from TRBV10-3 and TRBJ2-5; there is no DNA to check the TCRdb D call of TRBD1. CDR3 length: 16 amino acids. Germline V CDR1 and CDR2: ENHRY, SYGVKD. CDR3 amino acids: CAISSPSGGGRETQYF.

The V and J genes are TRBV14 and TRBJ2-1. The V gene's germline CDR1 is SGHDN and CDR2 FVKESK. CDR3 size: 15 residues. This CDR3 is CASSQDGFAGREQFF.

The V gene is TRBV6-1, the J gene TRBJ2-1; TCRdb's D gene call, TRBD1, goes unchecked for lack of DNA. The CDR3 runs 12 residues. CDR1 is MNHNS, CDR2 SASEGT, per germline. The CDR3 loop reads CASTTGFGEQFF.

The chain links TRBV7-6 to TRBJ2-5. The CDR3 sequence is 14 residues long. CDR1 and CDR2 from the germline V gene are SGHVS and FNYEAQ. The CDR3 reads CASSLVSQDGTQYF.

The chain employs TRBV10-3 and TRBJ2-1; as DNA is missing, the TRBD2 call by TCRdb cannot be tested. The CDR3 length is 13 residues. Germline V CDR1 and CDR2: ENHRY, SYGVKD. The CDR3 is CASRLAGGGEQFF.